This T cell receptor beta chain was recovered during a study of T cell changes during pregnancy in multiple sclerosis. The repertoire was sequenced with immunoSEQ multiplex PCR; TCRdb's copy has only in-frame clones and lacks some. This table holds about 75,000 clones, around 94% found once. The sequenced sample was CD4+ T cells from peripheral blood mononuclear cells, obtained after pregnancy. This receptor was identified in a female donor with multiple sclerosis, enrolled in a pregnancy study.

CDR3 residues: CASSTGTGSYNEQFF. As DNA, the CDR3 is TGCGCCAGCAGCACCGGGACAGGGTCTTACAATGAGCAGTTCTTC. This chain joins TRBV5-1 and TRBJ2-1, with TRBD1 matching 9 bases. The germline gives CDR1 SGHRS, CDR2 YFSETQ. The CDR3 has 15 amino acids. V was clipped by 4 bases and J by 4 bases; unmatched bases: 6. The variable domain in full, with the rest retrieved from reference TRBV5-1 and TRBJ2-1, is KAGVTQTPRYLIKTRGQQVTLSCSPISGHRSVSWYQQTPGQGLQFLFEYFSETQRNKGNFPGRFSGRQFSNSRSEMNVSTLELGDSALYLCASSTGTGSYNEQFFGPGTRLTVL.